This T cell receptor beta chain was identified in a study of T cell responses to AZD1222 COVID-19 vaccine. The protocol was immunoSEQ multiplex PCR, while the TCRdb copy is restricted to in-frame clones and leaves out a portion. The table lists about 130,000 clones, around 90% of them singletons. The CDR3 contains 13 residues. Trimming shortened V by 2 bases and J by 1 base, and 6 bases separated the two germline ends. The germline gives CDR1 SGHRS, CDR2 YFSETQ. Broader study findings: Just a handful of AZD1222 recipients tested seropositive at baseline. As reported, nearly half of all spike-specific TCRs target variant regions that are unmutated.

This clone has just a few counts. The antigen is undetermined. This material consisted of peripheral blood, taken on day 0 of MenACWY control vaccination. The rearrangement links TRBV5-1 to TRBJ1-1; maybe TRBD1 (5 bases). This TCR derives from an adult in good health. The CDR3 is CASSFGGNTEAFF. In DNA form, the CDR3 reads TGCGCCAGCAGCTTTGGGGGGAACACTGAAGCTTTCTTT.